This T cell receptor beta chain stems from a study of response to subunit inactivated influenza vaccine. Whole-study results and caveats: The authors suggested that every seasonal influenza vaccination recruits few new T cells.

MiXCR was run by TCRdb on the RT-PCR reads, yielding one entry per CDR3 protein. The data show 650,000 to 800,000 distinct CDR3 sequences, approximately 15% seen once. With regard to this clonotype: As yet, its antigen is unknown.

The CDR3 has 11 amino acids. The V end lost 10 bases, the J end lost 9 bases, and 15 bases lay between the germline ends. CDR1 is MDHEN, CDR2 SYDVKM, per germline. This receptor was identified in a man aged 45-65 years who received an inactivated influenza vaccine. The sequencing here drew on PBMCs from blood, taken 14 days before vaccination. This rearrangement joins TRBV28 to TRBJ2-5, with D perhaps TRBD1 (6 bases). The CDR3 is CAIRGGRAQYF. The CDR3 bases are TGTGCCATCAGAGGGGGTAGGGCCCAGTACTTC. The full variable domain, with the rest looked up from reference TRBV28 and TRBJ2-5, is DVKVTQSSRYLVKRTGEKVFLECVQDMDHENMFWYRQDPGLGLRLIYFSYDVKMKEKGDIPEGYSVSREKKERFSLILESASTNQTSMYLCAIRGGRAQYFGPGTRLLVL.